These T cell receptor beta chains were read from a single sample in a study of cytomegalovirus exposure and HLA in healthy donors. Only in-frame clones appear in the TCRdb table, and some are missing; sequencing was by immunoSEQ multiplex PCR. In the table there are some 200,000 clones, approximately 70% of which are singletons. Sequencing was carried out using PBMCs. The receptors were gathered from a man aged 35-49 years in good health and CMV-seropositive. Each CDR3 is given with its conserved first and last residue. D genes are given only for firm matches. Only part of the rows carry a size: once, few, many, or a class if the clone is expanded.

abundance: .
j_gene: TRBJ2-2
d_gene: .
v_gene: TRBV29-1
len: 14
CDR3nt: TGCAGCGTTGAAGGCTACCTAAACACCGGGGAGCTGTTTTTT
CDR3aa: CSVEGYLNTGELFF

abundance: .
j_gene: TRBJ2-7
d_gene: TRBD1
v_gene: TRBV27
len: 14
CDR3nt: TGTGCCAGCAGTCGAACGGGACAGTCCTACGAGCAGTACTTC
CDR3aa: CASSRTGQSYEQYF

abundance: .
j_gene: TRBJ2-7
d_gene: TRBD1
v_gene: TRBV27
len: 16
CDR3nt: TGTGCCAGCAGTTTATCGCTCGGGACAGTAACCTACGAGCAGTACTTC
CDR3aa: CASSLSLGTVTYEQYF

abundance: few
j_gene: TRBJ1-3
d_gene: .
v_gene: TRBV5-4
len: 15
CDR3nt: TGTGCCAGCAGCCCACGGAGGCACGCGGGAAACACCATATATTTT
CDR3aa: CASSPRRHAGNTIYF

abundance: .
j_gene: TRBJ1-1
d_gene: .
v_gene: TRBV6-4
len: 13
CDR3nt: TGTGCCAGCAGTGACTCCCGGGGGACTGAAGCTTTCTTT
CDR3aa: CASSDSRGTEAFF

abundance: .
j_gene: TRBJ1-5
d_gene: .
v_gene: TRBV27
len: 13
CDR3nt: TGTGCCAGCAGTTTTCGGTCCGATCAGCCCCAGCATTTT
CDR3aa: CASSFRSDQPQHF

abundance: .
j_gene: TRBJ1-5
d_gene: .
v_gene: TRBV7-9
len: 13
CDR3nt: TGTGCCAGCAGCTTATCGGGGGATCAGCCCCAGCATTTT
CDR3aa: CASSLSGDQPQHF

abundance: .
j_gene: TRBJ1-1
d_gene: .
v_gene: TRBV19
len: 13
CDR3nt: TGTGCCAGTAGTAGGATTTCCCCCGGGGAAGCTTTCTTT
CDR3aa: CASSRISPGEAFF

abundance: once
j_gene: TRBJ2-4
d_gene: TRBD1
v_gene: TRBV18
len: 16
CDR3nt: TGTGCCAGCTCACCCATTACCGAGACAGGGGTTAACATTCAGTACTTC
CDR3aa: CASSPITETGVNIQYF

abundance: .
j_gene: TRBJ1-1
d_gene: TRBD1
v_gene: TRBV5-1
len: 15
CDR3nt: TGCGCCAGCAGCTCGGACACCGGACAGGGAGCTGAAGCTTTCTTT
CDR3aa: CASSSDTGQGAEAFF

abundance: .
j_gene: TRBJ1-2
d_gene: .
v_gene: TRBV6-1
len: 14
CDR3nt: TGTGCCAGCAGTGAAGGGGGGCAATGGTATGGCTACACCTTC
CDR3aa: CASSEGGQWYGYTF

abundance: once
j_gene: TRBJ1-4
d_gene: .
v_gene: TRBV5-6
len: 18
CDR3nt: TGTGCCAGCAGCTATATGGATCCAGGGCCCTCCTTAGGTGAAAAACTGTTTTTT
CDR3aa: CASSYMDPGPSLGEKLFF

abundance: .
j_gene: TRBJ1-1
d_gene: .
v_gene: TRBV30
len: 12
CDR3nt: TGTGCCTGGAGGCGGGAAGGCACTGAAGCTTTCTTT
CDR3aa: CAWRREGTEAFF

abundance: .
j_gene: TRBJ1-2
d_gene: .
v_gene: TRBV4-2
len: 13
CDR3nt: TGTGCCAGCAGCCAGGTGCGGGGATATGGCTACACCTTC
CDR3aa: CASSQVRGYGYTF

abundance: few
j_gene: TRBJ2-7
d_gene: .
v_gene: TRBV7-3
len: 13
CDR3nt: TGTGCCAGCAGCACCCACCCTACAGGGTACCAGTACTTC
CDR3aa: CASSTHPTGYQYF

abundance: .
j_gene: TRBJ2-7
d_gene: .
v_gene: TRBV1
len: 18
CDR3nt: TGCACCAGCAGCCAAGAGCGAACAGATCCGATTTTCTCCTACGAGCAGTACTTC
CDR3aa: CTSSQERTDPIFSYEQYF

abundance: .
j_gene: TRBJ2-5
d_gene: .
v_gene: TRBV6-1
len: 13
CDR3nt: TGTGCCAGCAGTCAAAGGGGTAGGGAGACCCAGTACTTC
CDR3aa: CASSQRGRETQYF

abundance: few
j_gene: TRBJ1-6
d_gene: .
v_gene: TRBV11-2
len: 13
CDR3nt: TGTGCCAGCAGCCAGGGCCAGAATTCACCCCTCCACTTT
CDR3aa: CASSQGQNSPLHF

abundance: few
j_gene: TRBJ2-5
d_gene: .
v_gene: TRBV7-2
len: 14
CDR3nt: TGTGCCAGCAGCCCGCGGGCAGGGCGACGGGAGCAGTACTTC
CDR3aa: CASSPRAGRREQYF

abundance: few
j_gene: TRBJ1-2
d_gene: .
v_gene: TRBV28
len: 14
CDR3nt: TGTGCCAGCACGCGAGCTGGAGAGGGCTATGGCTACACCTTC
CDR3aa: CASTRAGEGYGYTF

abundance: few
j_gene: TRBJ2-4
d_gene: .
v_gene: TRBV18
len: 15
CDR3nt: TGTGCCAGCTCCCACCGGTGGGAGGTCAAAAACATTCAGTACTTC
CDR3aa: CASSHRWEVKNIQYF

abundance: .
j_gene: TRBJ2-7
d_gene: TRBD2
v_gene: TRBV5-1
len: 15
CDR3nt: TGCGCCAGCAGCTTGAACGGGGGGGCCGTGGGCGAGCAGTACTTC
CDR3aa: CASSLNGGAVGEQYF

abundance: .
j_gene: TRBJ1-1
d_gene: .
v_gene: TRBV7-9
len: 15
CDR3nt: TGTGCCACTGTTCCCGAACAGGCCAGGGGCGCTGAAGCTTTCTTT
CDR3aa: CATVPEQARGAEAFF

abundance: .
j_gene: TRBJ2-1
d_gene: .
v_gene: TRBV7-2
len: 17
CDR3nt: TGTGCCAGCAGCTTAGCGCTTGCGGGGATAAGCTACAATGAGCAGTTCTTC
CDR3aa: CASSLALAGISYNEQFF

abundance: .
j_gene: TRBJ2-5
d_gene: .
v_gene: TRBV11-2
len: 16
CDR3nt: TGTGCCAGCGCCAAGGGGGTAGCGGGCACCCAAGAGACCCAGTACTTC
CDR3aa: CASAKGVAGTQETQYF

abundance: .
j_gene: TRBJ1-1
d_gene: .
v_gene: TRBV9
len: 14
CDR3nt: TGTGCCAGCAGCGTAGACAACACGAACACTGAAGCTTTCTTT
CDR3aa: CASSVDNTNTEAFF

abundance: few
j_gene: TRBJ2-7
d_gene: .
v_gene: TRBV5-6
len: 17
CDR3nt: TGTGCCAGCAGCTTGGGCCTTCGAGACAAATACTCCTACGAGCAGTACTTC
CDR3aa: CASSLGLRDKYSYEQYF

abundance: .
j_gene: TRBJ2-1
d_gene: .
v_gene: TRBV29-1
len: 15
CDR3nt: TGCAGCGTTGAAGATCCGAGGCTAGTATTCAATGAGCAGTTCTTC
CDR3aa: CSVEDPRLVFNEQFF

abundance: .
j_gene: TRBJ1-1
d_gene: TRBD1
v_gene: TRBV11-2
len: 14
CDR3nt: TGTGCCAGCAGCTGGGACAGGATTAACACTGAAGCTTTCTTT
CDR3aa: CASSWDRINTEAFF

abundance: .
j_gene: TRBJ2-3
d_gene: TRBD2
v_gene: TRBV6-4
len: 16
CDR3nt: TGTGCCAGCAGTGAAACTAGCGGGGCACTCACAGATACGCAGTATTTT
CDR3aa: CASSETSGALTDTQYF

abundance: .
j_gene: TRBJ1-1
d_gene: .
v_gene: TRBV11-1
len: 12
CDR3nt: TGTGCCAGCAGCTCCGTGGGCAGTGAAGCTTTCTTT
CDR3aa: CASSSVGSEAFF

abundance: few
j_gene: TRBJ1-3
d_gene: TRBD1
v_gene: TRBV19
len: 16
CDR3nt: TGTGCCAGTAGTCACATACAGGGGACGGCTGGAAACACCATATATTTT
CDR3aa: CASSHIQGTAGNTIYF

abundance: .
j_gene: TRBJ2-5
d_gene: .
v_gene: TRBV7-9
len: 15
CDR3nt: TGTGCCAGCAGCATCCGGGGGGCAATACAAGAGACCCAGTACTTC
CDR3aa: CASSIRGAIQETQYF

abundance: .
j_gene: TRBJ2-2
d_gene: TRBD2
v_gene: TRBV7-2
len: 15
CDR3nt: TGTGCCACCCTCTCCTCGCGGGGGAGGTCCGGGGAGCTGTTTTTT
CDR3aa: CATLSSRGRSGELFF

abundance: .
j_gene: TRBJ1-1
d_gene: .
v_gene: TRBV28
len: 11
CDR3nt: TGTGCCAGCATCGACAGCACTGAAGCTTTCTTT
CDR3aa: CASIDSTEAFF

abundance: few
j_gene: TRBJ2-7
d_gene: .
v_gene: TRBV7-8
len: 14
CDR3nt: TGTGCCAGCAGCTACGGGGACTTATCCTACGAGCAGTACTTC
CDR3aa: CASSYGDLSYEQYF

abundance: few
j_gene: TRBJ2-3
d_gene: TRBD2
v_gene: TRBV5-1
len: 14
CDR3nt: TGCGCCAGCAGCCTAGCGGGAGGGAAAGATACGCAGTATTTT
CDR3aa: CASSLAGGKDTQYF

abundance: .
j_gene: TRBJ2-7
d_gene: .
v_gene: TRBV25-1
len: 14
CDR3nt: TGTGCCAGCACCCAAGGGCAGGGGCTGCGCGAGCAGTACTTC
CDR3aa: CASTQGQGLREQYF

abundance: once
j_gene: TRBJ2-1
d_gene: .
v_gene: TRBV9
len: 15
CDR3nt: TGTGCCAGCAGCCCATCTTCTAGCTCCTACAATGAGCAGTTCTTC
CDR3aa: CASSPSSSSYNEQFF

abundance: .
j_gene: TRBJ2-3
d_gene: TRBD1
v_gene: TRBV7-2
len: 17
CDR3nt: TGTGCCAGCAGCTACGGGGTAGGGACAGAAAGCACAGATACGCAGTATTTT
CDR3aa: CASSYGVGTESTDTQYF

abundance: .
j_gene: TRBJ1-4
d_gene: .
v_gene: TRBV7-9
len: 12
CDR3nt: TGTGCCAGCAGCAATCGGGGGGAAAAACTGTTTTTT
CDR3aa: CASSNRGEKLFF

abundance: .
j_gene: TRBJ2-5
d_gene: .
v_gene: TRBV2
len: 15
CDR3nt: TGTGCCAGCAGTGAACTCGCGGGGGCCGGGGAGACCCAGTACTTC
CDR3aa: CASSELAGAGETQYF

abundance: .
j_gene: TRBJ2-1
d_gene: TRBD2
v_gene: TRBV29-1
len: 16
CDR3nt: TGCAGCGTTGAAGGAGGACTAGCGGACTCCTACAATGAGCAGTTCTTC
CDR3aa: CSVEGGLADSYNEQFF

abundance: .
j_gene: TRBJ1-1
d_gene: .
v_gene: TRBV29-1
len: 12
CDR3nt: TGCAGCGCTGTACAGGGGAACACTGAAGCTTTCTTT
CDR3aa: CSAVQGNTEAFF

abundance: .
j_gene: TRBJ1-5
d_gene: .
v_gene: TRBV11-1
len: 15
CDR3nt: TGTGCCAGCAGCTTAAGGGCAGGGTGGGATCAGCCCCAGCATTTT
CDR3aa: CASSLRAGWDQPQHF

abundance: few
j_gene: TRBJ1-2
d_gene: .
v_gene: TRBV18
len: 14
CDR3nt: TGTGCCAGCTCACCAGAACAGGGTGACTATGGCTACACCTTC
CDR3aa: CASSPEQGDYGYTF

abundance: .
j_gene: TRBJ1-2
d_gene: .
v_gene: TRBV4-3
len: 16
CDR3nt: TGCGCCAGCAGCCTCGGCGCTGCGGGGTCTAACTATGGCTACACCTTC
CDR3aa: CASSLGAAGSNYGYTF

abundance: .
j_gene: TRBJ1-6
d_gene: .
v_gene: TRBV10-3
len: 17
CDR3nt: TGTGCCATCAGTGAGTCCGGACAGAGCTCCTATAATTCACCCCTCCACTTT
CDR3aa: CAISESGQSSYNSPLHF

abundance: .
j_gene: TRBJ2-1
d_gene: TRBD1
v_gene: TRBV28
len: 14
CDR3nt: TGTGCCAGCAGATGGACAGGGAAGTACAATGAGCAGTTCTTC
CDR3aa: CASRWTGKYNEQFF

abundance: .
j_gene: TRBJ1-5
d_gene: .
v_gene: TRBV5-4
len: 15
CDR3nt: TGTGCCAGCAGCTTGACCCCACAGGGCAATCAGCCCCAGCATTTT
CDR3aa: CASSLTPQGNQPQHF

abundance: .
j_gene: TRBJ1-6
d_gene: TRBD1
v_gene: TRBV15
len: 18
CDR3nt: TGTGCCACCTTCTCCACCGGGACAGGGTCCTCAGTGAAATCACCCCTCCACTTT
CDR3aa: CATFSTGTGSSVKSPLHF

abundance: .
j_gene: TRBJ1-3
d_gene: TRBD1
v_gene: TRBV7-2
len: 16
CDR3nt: TGTGCCAGCAGCTTGACAGGGGGCAACTCTGGAAACACCATATATTTT
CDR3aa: CASSLTGGNSGNTIYF

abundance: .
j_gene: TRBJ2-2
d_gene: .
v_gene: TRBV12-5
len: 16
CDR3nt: TGTGCTAGTGGTTTGGTACGAACAGGGGAGGCCGGGGAGCTGTTTTTT
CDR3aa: CASGLVRTGEAGELFF

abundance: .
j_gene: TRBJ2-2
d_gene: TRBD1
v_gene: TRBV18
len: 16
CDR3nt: TGTGCCAGCTCACCTCGGACAGGGGGAGGAACCGGGGAGCTGTTTTTT
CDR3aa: CASSPRTGGGTGELFF

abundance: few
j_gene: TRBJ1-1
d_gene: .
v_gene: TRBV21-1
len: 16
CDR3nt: TGTGCCAGCAGCAAAAGCCCCAGGGGAAGAGACACTGAAGCTTTCTTT
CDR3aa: CASSKSPRGRDTEAFF

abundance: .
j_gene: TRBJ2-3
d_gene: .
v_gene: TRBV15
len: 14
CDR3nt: TGTGCCACCAGCAGAGAGACAAGCACAGATACGCAGTATTTT
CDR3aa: CATSRETSTDTQYF

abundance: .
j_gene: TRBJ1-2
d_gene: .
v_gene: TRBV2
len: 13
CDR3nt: TGTGCCAGCAGTGATCGCCGGGAGGGTGGCTACACCTTC
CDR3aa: CASSDRREGGYTF

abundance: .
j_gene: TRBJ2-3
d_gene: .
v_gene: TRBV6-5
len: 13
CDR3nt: TGTGCCAGCAGTTACTCGTACGGGGATACGCAGTATTTT
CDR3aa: CASSYSYGDTQYF

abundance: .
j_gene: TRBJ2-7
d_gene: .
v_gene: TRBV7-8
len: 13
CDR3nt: TGTGCCAGCAGCTTTATCCCCTCCTACGAGCAGTACTTC
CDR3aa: CASSFIPSYEQYF

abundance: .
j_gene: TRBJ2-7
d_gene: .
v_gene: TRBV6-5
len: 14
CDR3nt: TGTGCCAGCAGTCTGACTTCCAGGGATTACGAGCAGTACTTC
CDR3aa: CASSLTSRDYEQYF